Sequencing of this T cell receptor (beta chain) was carried out in a study of OX40 agonist ivuxolimab in advanced cancers. Study summary: Patients received intravenous ivuxolimab every 2 weeks at 0.01 to 10 mg/kg. Partial responses were achieved by three patients, one with hepatocellular carcinoma and two with cutaneous melanoma.

The V gene end was trimmed by 5 bases and the J gene end by 8 bases; junction bases not matched to a gene: 4. The germline V gene has CDR1 SEHNR and CDR2 FQNEAQ (reference sequence). The CDR3 totals 12 residues. Assay used: immunoSEQ multiplex PCR; TCRdb lists only in-frame clones, some missing. The sample includes tens of thousands of clones, 70% to 80% of them seen just once. Sequenced here: CD4+ or CD8+ T cells sorted from blood, sampled in a trial of the OX40 agonist ivuxolimab. The source of this sequence is an adult with an advanced solid tumor such as melanoma, head and neck, liver or kidney cancer. The chain links TRBV7-9 to TRBJ1-2, with 8 bases aligning to TRBD1. The CDR3 region is CASSGQGLGYTF. The CDR3 DNA reads as TGTGCCAGCAGCGGACAGGGTCTGGGCTACACCTTC.